Below, 2 T cell receptor beta chains from the same sample are listed, as sequenced in a study of post-analysis software for immune sequencing data. Antigens of these TCRs are unknown. Broader study findings: Patients used about 5 TRBV segments, including TRBV5-6, TRBV5-1 and TRBV20-1, more often than controls.

Unique molecular identifiers tagged the TCR beta cDNA libraries. TCRdb reanalysed the PCR reads using MiXCR and keeps one entry per CDR3 protein. The data show 600,000 to 750,000 distinct CDR3 sequences, with roughly three fifths seen just once and about 11% held by the top ten. Sequencing was carried out using blood. These receptors originate from a girl aged 2 to 10 with multiple sclerosis.

The V call is TRBV7-9, the J call TRBJ2-5; unclear D gene. V was clipped by 8 bases and J by 5 bases, with 12 bases between them. CDR3 size: 12 residues. Per germline, CDR1 SEHNR and CDR2 FQNEAQ (reference sequence). The chain's CDR3 is CASADNRETQYF. CDR3 nucleotide sequence: TGTGCCAGCGCTGACAACCGGGAGACCCAGTACTTC.

The chain uses TRBV7-7 and TRBJ2-5, with 9 bases matching TRBD1. Unmatched junction bases numbered 9, after V lost 1 base and J lost 6 bases. Germline CDR1 reads SSHAT; CDR2 reads FNYEAQ (reference sequence). The CDR3 loop spans 16 amino acids. CDR3 DNA sequence: TGTGCCAGCAGCTTAGGGTCCTGGGGACAGGGAAAGACCCAGTACTTC. Its protein is CASSLGSWGQGKTQYF.